The rows below give T cell receptor beta chains drawn from one sample of a study of T cell repertoires and HLA-DP antigens. Repertoires were generated with immunoSEQ multiplex PCR, while TCRdb's copy carries only in-frame clones and drops some. The table has 75,000 to 90,000 clones, approximately 86% seen once. No antigen is known for these receptors. The sample was CD4+ T cells from PBMCs. Source of these receptors: a man aged 45 to 65 in good health and CMV-seronegative. The CDR3 runs from the conserved cysteine through the conserved F or W. D genes are given only for firm matches. For some rows the clone size is stated as once, few or many, or as a class when expanded; others skip it.

J | size | D | V | CDR3 | DNA
TRBJ1-4 | . | . | TRBV30 | CAWSADRASNEKLFF | TGTGCCTGGAGCGCGGACCGGGCCTCCAATGAAAAACTGTTTTTT
TRBJ2-3 | . | TRBD2 | TRBV28 | CASSGTSGRLDTQYF | TGTGCCAGCAGTGGGACTAGCGGGAGGCTTGATACGCAGTATTTT
TRBJ2-1 | . | . | TRBV12-1 | CASSQPSGTGRFF | TGTGCCAGCAGCCAACCATCCGGGACAGGGCGGTTCTTC
TRBJ2-1 | . | TRBD2 | TRBV7-2 | CASSLVRLAGGFSDEQFF | TGTGCCAGCAGCTTAGTTCGACTAGCGGGGGGTTTTTCCGATGAGCAGTTCTTC
TRBJ1-1 | . | . | TRBV9 | CASSVELSTEAFF | TGTGCCAGCAGCGTAGAATTGAGTACTGAAGCTTTCTTT
TRBJ1-1 | . | . | TRBV6-6 | CASRGGGVVTEAFF | TGTGCCAGCAGAGGGGGGGGTGTCGTTACTGAAGCTTTCTTT
TRBJ1-2 | . | . | TRBV21-1 | CAGSDGTHENYGYTF | TGTGCCGGGTCGGACGGGACTCACGAGAACTATGGCTACACCTTC
TRBJ1-4 | . | TRBD1 | TRBV27 | CASSPGTGGVMTNEKLFF | TGTGCCAGCAGCCCCGGGACAGGGGGCGTTATGACTAATGAAAAACTGTTTTTT
TRBJ1-1 | . | . | TRBV19 | CASRDPRGMNTEAFF | TGTGCCAGCCGGGACCCGAGGGGCATGAACACTGAAGCTTTCTTT
TRBJ1-5 | . | . | TRBV6-6 | CASSRGSNQPQHF | TGTGCCAGCTCGCGGGGTAGCAATCAGCCCCAGCATTTT
TRBJ2-3 | . | TRBD2 | TRBV4-3 | CASSQDSAGGPTDTQYF | TGCGCCAGCAGCCAAGATTCGGCGGGAGGGCCAACGGATACGCAGTATTTT
TRBJ1-1 | . | . | TRBV5-1 | CASSLITNTEAFF | TGCGCCAGCAGTTTAATCACGAACACTGAAGCTTTCTTT
TRBJ2-7 | . | TRBD1 | TRBV19 | CASSIVTGGYEQYF | TGTGCCAGTAGTATTGTGACAGGGGGCTACGAGCAGTACTTC
TRBJ2-3 | . | . | TRBV6-6 | CASSLLASGTDTQYF | TGTGCCAGCAGCTTACTAGCTTCTGGCACAGATACGCAGTATTTT
TRBJ2-7 | . | . | TRBV5-4 | CASSLGLGNEQYF | TGTGCCAGCAGCTTGGGCCTCGGCAACGAGCAGTACTTC
TRBJ1-5 | . | . | TRBV19 | CASKNGTAKGLFRPQHF | TGTGCCAGTAAAAATGGGACGGCGAAGGGACTATTTCGGCCCCAGCATTTT
TRBJ2-1 | . | TRBD1 | TRBV5-5 | CASSPAGQGSYNEQFF | TGTGCCAGCAGCCCGGCGGGACAGGGTTCCTACAATGAGCAGTTCTTC
TRBJ2-3 | few | . | TRBV9 | CASSVGTFETDTQYF | TGTGCCAGCAGCGTAGGAACATTCGAAACAGATACGCAGTATTTT
TRBJ2-1 | . | . | TRBV30 | CALKLQGGYNEQFF | TGTGCCTTAAAACTCCAAGGGGGTTACAATGAGCAGTTCTTC
TRBJ2-7 | . | TRBD1 | TRBV12-5 | CASGLQTGVITYEQYF | TGTGCTAGTGGTCTCCAGACAGGGGTCATTACCTACGAGCAGTACTTC
TRBJ2-2 | . | . | TRBV6-1 | CASGWVVNTGELFF | TGTGCCAGCGGCTGGGTTGTGAACACCGGGGAGCTGTTTTTT
TRBJ2-2 | once | TRBD2 | TRBV6-4 | CASSDSARGGYTGELFF | TGTGCCAGCAGTGACTCGGCGCGGGGGGGTTACACCGGGGAGCTGTTTTTT
TRBJ2-7 | . | . | TRBV19 | CASSITVLYEQYF | TGTGCCAGTAGTATAACAGTTCTGTACGAGCAGTACTTC
TRBJ1-1 | . | . | TRBV7-8 | CASNKGTVNMNTEAFF | TGTGCCAGCAACAAAGGGACGGTGAATATGAACACTGAAGCTTTCTTT
TRBJ2-5 | few | . | TRBV7-2 | CASSLADSGRAFGKTQYF | TGTGCCAGCAGCTTAGCCGACTCCGGGCGGGCTTTCGGGAAGACCCAGTACTTC
TRBJ2-6 | . | . | TRBV27 | CASSLGTAYSGANVLTF | TGTGCCAGCAGTCTGGGGACGGCTTACTCTGGGGCCAACGTCCTGACTTTC